A single sample gave rise to the 21 T cell receptor beta chains below, sequenced in a study of cytomegalovirus exposure and HLA in healthy donors. With 60 Vbeta and 13 Jbeta primers, the PCR was carried out. The method was immunoSEQ multiplex PCR; TCRdb's version includes in-frame clones alone and lacks a portion of them. The sample consists of 90,000 to 100,000 clones, about 70% of them appearing once. The sample was PBMCs. The receptors here all came from a female donor in good health and CMV-seronegative.

A few counts support this clone. The chain is built from TRBV2 and TRBJ2-1; D is perhaps TRBD2 (6 bases). V lost 3 bases to trimming and J lost 6 bases, with 9 bases between them. The CDR3 is made up of 13 amino acids. CDR1 and CDR2 from the germline V gene are SNHLY and FYNNEI. CDR3 nucleotide sequence: TGTGCCAGCAGTGAGGGGGGACTCAATGAGCAGTTCTTC. Translating it yields CASSEGGLNEQFF.

The rearrangement uses TRBV29-1 and TRBJ2-5; D may be TRBD2 (5 bases). The CDR3 contains 12 residues. CDR1 and CDR2 from the germline V gene are SQVTM and ANQGSEA. V lost 3 bases to trimming and J lost 4 bases, with 9 bases between them. In DNA form, the CDR3 reads TGCAGCGTTGACGGGGTGGGAGAGACCCAGTACTTC. It is translated as CSVDGVGETQYF.

The CDR3 DNA follows: TGTGCCAGCAGCCAAGTGGGCGGGACCGATCTTATCTATGGCTACACCTTC. This translates into CASSQVGGTDLIYGYTF. V usage is TRBV14 and J usage is TRBJ1-2, with D perhaps matching TRBD1 (5 bases). There are 17 residues in the CDR3. CDR1 and CDR2 from the germline V gene are SGHDN and FVKESK. Trimming took 1 base from V and 4 from J, leaving 19 bases between them.

V is TRBV30 and J is TRBJ2-3, with 8 bases fitting TRBD1. The CDR3 is 13 amino acids. The V and J ends lost 8 bases and 0 bases, in that order; junction bases with no gene match: 4. CDR1 and CDR2 (germline): GTSNPN, SVGIG (reference sequence). The CDR3 region is CAGTGSSTDTQYF. The DNA of the CDR3 is TGTGCCGGGACAGGTTCTAGCACAGATACGCAGTATTTT.

In its sample, this clone was seen a few times. The rearrangement links TRBV5-1 to TRBJ2-5, with D possibly being TRBD1 (6 bases). The CDR3 length is 15 residues. CDR1 and CDR2 from the germline V gene are SGHRS and YFSETQ. V was trimmed by 4 bases and J by 1 base, leaving 14 bases between them. CDR3 coding DNA: TGCGCCAGCAGCGAGACCGGGACACCCCAAGAGACCCAGTACTTC. Translation: CASSETGTPQETQYF.

There are a few counts of this clone. This chain connects TRBV28 to TRBJ1-1, with 9 bases aligning to TRBD1. The V gene's germline CDR1 is MDHEN and CDR2 SYDVKM. CDR3 length: 13 residues. Unmatched junction bases numbered 3, after V lost 5 bases and J lost 5 bases. The CDR3 DNA sequence: TGTGCCAGCAGTGGGGGACAGGGAACTGAAGCTTTCTTT. Translation: CASSGGQGTEAFF. The entire variable domain, with the rest obtained from reference TRBV28 and TRBJ1-1, is as follows: DVKVTQSSRYLVKRTGEKVFLECVQDMDHENMFWYRQDPGLGLRLIYFSYDVKMKEKGDIPEGYSVSREKKERFSLILESASTNQTSMYLCASSGGQGTEAFFGQGTRLTVV.

The chain links TRBV7-9 to TRBJ1-4; D perhaps matches TRBD1 (6 bases). CDR3 length equals 17 residues. Germline V CDR1 and CDR2: SEHNR, FQNEAQ (reference sequence). V lost 4 bases to trimming and J lost 0 bases, with 15 bases between them. The CDR3 sequence: CASSSTGKGTTNEKLFF. The CDR3 coding sequence is TGTGCCAGCAGCTCTACAGGGAAGGGTACAACTAATGAAAAACTGTTTTTT.

CDR3: CASSLYQGAKNIQYF. The CDR3 bases are TGTGCCAGCAGCTTATACCAGGGGGCCAAAAACATTCAGTACTTC. The gene calls are TRBV7-6 and TRBJ2-4, with a weak D call TRBD1 (6 bases). The CDR3 consists of 15 residues. The V end lost 2 bases, the J end lost 1 base, and 9 bases lay between the germline ends. Per the germline V gene, CDR1 is SGHVS and CDR2 is FNYEAQ.

The chain carries TRBV7-9 and TRBJ2-2; maybe TRBD1 (6 bases). CDR3 length equals 14 residues. Germline V lookup: CDR1 SEHNR, CDR2 FQNEAQ (reference sequence). V lost 3 bases to trimming and J lost 2 bases, with 7 bases between them. CDR3 amino acids: CASSLGQNTGELFF. CDR3 nucleotide sequence: TGTGCCAGCAGCTTGGGACAAAACACCGGGGAGCTGTTTTTT. The complete variable domain, with remaining parts taken from reference TRBV7-9 and TRBJ2-2, reads DTGVSQNPRHKITKRGQNVTFRCDPISEHNRLYWYRQTLGQGPEFLTYFQNEAQLEKSRLLSDRFSAERPKGSFSTLEIQRTEQGDSAMYLCASSLGQNTGELFFGEGSRLTVL.

CDR3 region: CASSRRGGATNEQFF. CDR3 DNA sequence: TGTGCCAGCAGCCGCCGTGGGGGGGCCACGAATGAGCAGTTCTTC. V is TRBV7-2 and J is TRBJ2-1; tentative D call: TRBD2 (7 bases). Germline V CDR1 and CDR2: SGHTA, FQGNSA. The CDR3 loop spans 15 amino acids. V lost 5 bases to trimming and J lost 7 bases, with 18 bases between them.

The CDR3 coding sequence is TGCGCCAGCAGCCAAGTGGGTTTCGGGGACACTGAAGCTTTCTTT. This gives the protein CASSQVGFGDTEAFF. The chain recombines TRBV4-1 with TRBJ1-1; D is unresolved. Germline CDR1 reads MGHRA; CDR2 reads YSYEKL. CDR3 size: 15 residues. V was clipped by 1 base and J by 3 bases, with 12 bases between them.

The chain recombines TRBV27 with TRBJ1-1, with 8 bases aligning to TRBD1. CDR1 and CDR2 from the germline V gene are MNHEY and SMNVEV (reference sequence). This CDR3 has 17 amino acids. Unmatched junction bases numbered 11, after V lost 5 bases and J lost 0 bases. The CDR3 nucleotides read TGTGCCAGCAGTCCGGGCAGGGGGCAAGGGGTGAACACTGAAGCTTTCTTT. This codes for CASSPGRGQGVNTEAFF.

This chain connects TRBV6-1 to TRBJ1-5; 9 bases match TRBD1. Germline CDR1 MNHNS, CDR2 SASEGT. This CDR3 is built from 15 residues. Losses at the gene ends were 6 bases for V and 5 bases for J; bases not matched to a gene: 8. This CDR3 reads CASREITGGDQPQHF. In DNA, the CDR3 is TGTGCCAGCAGGGAAATCACAGGGGGCGATCAGCCCCAGCATTTT.

The rearrangement links TRBV7-2 to TRBJ2-5; D uncertain. There are 12 residues in the CDR3. Germline values: CDR1 SGHTA, CDR2 FQGNSA. Trimming shortened V by 4 bases and J by 5 bases, and 8 bases separated the two germline ends. The CDR3 region is CASSSLRETQYF. CDR3 sequence (DNA): TGTGCCAGCAGCTCCCTCCGGGAGACCCAGTACTTC. The full variable domain, completed using reference TRBV7-2 and TRBJ2-5, is GAGVSQSPSNKVTEKGKDVELRCDPISGHTALYWYRQSLGQGLEFLIYFQGNSAPDKSGLPSDRFSAERTGGSVSTLTIQRTQQEDSAVYLCASSSLRETQYFGPGTRLLVL.

The CDR3 here is CAWREVRGWRTEAFF. In nucleotides, the CDR3 is TGTGCCTGGAGGGAAGTCAGGGGATGGAGGACTGAAGCTTTCTTT. The chain employs TRBV30 and TRBJ1-1; D perhaps matches TRBD1 (6 bases). Germline V lookup: CDR1 GTSNPN, CDR2 SVGIG (reference sequence). V was trimmed by 3 bases and J by 5 bases, leaving 19 bases between them. CDR3 length: 15 amino acids.

The gene calls are TRBV28 and TRBJ2-5, with D maybe TRBD2 (5 bases). The CDR3 length is 14 residues. The V gene's germline CDR1 is MDHEN and CDR2 SYDVKM. The CDR3 region is CAHQPRLAEETQYF. The CDR3 DNA reads as TGTGCGCACCAACCAAGGCTAGCCGAAGAGACCCAGTACTTC.

This clone was found a few times. The rearrangement links TRBV30 to TRBJ1-1, with D possibly matching TRBD1 (5 bases). Trimming cost V 3 bases and J 1 base, with 12 bases left between them. The CDR3 totals 14 residues. Germline CDR1 reads GTSNPN; CDR2 reads SVGIG (reference sequence). CDR3 nucleotides: TGTGCCTGGAGGGGCGAAACAGGGAACACTGAAGCTTTCTTT. Its translation is CAWRGETGNTEAFF.

This clone has just a few counts. The chain combines TRBV7-6 with TRBJ1-3; 8 bases line up with TRBD1. This CDR3 has 15 amino acids. CDR1 and CDR2 (germline): SGHVS, FNYEAQ. V lost 5 bases and J lost 3; bases outside the gene matches: 6. The DNA for the CDR3 is TGTGCCAGCAGCCGAGGACAGGGTTATGGAAACACCATATATTTT. Translating it yields CASSRGQGYGNTIYF.

This clone was counted a few times. The rearrangement joins TRBV4-2 to TRBJ1-3, with unresolved D. The CDR3 runs 15 residues. Between the trimmed V and J ends, which lost 1 base and 0 bases, there was a span of 7 bases. Germline loops: CDR1 LGHNA, CDR2 YNFKEQ. The CDR3 loop reads CASSQVKASGNTIYF. CDR3 nucleotide sequence: TGTGCCAGCAGCCAAGTCAAAGCCTCTGGAAACACCATATATTTT.

This rearrangement joins TRBV9 to TRBJ1-2, with 8 positions matching TRBD1. The V and J ends lost 0 bases and 6 bases, in that order; junction bases with no gene match: 10. Germline CDR1 reads SGDLS; CDR2 reads YYNGEE. The CDR3 runs 16 residues. CDR3 nucleotide sequence: TGTGCCAGCAGCGTAGGTGGGACAGGCAATGCTCATGGCTACACCTTC. Translation gives CASSVGGTGNAHGYTF.

This chain joins TRBV27 and TRBJ1-5; D gene unclear. From germline, CDR1 is MNHEY and CDR2 SMNVEV (reference sequence). V lost 5 bases to trimming and J lost 2 bases, with 10 bases between them. The length of the CDR3 is 14 residues. The CDR3 DNA follows: TGTGCCAGCAGTGTCCGACTTGGCAATCAGCCCCAGCATTTT. Translation: CASSVRLGNQPQHF.